A single sample is the source of the 18 T cell receptor beta chains below, sequenced in a study of CD8 T cells in Susac syndrome (dated by TCRdb to the late 2010s). The protocol used for the library was the immunoSEQ multiplex PCR assay. RNA was extracted with the RNeasy kit and 0.5 to 1 ug was reverse transcribed using random hexamers. The public reads were reanalyzed by TCRdb: fastp trimming at Q25, MiXCR alignment, in-frame beta chains only. When rows share a CDR3 protein, they turn into one entry using the most common DNA and genes. Counted in this sample were hundreds of thousands of distinct CDR3 sequences; almost 97% of them appeared once. About 0.094% of the sample comes from the top ten. Sequenced sample: CD4+ T cells from PBMCs. The receptor set was obtained from a human donor with Susac syndrome.

The chain employs TRBV20-1 and TRBJ1-2, with D perhaps matching TRBD1 (5 bases). This CDR3 has 11 residues. Per germline, CDR1 DFQATT and CDR2 SNEGSKA (reference sequence). Trimming took 5 bases from V and 4 from J, leaving 8 bases between them. CDR3 amino acids: CSAGDPYGYTF. The DNA of the CDR3 is TGCAGTGCTGGGGACCCCTATGGCTACACCTTC.

The chain links TRBV14 to TRBJ2-2; D might be TRBD2 (6 bases). The CDR3 spans 20 residues. Germline loops: CDR1 SGHDN, CDR2 FVKESK. V was cut by 4 bases and J by 4 bases, with 28 bases left in between. This CDR3 is CASSPRTGERARVATGELFF. As DNA, the CDR3 is TGTGCCAGCAGCCCAAGGACCGGAGAGCGGGCTAGGGTCGCCACCGGGGAGCTGTTTTTT.

The chain recombines TRBV5-4 with TRBJ2-7, with D unresolved. V gave up 5 bases and J gave up 0 bases, with 6 bases separating them. The germline V gene encodes CDR1 SGHNT and CDR2 YYREEE (reference sequence). The CDR3 covers 12 residues. Here the CDR3 reads CASRGNSYEQYF. The DNA of the CDR3 is TGTGCCAGCAGGGGTAACTCCTACGAGCAGTACTTC.

In nucleotides, the CDR3 is TGTGCCAGCAGTCCCGCGACAGGGATTAATGAAAAACTGTTTTTT. Amino acid sequence: CASSPATGINEKLFF. The rearrangement uses TRBV2 and TRBJ1-4, with 7 bases identical to TRBD1. The CDR3 sequence is 15 residues long. Trimming took 5 bases from V and 4 from J; bases not matched to a gene: 7. CDR1 is SNHLY and CDR2 is FYNNEI in the germline V gene.

The chain recombines TRBV28 with TRBJ1-2; 8 nucleotides align to TRBD1. CDR3 length: 13 amino acids. V was pared by 9 bases and J by 3 bases, with 6 bases of the junction left unmatched. Germline-derived CDR1 and CDR2 are MDHEN and SYDVKM. This CDR3 is CASDQGADYGYTF. In DNA, the CDR3 is TGTGCCAGTGACCAGGGGGCTGACTATGGCTACACCTTC.

CDR3 amino acids: CSVAKRRYEQYF. Written as DNA, the CDR3 is TGCAGCGTAGCAAAGAGACGATACGAGCAGTACTTC. The chain employs TRBV29-1 and TRBJ2-7, with D hard to call. The V end lost 6 bases, the J end lost 4 bases, and 13 bases lay between the germline ends. The CDR3 consists of 12 residues. CDR1 SQVTM and CDR2 ANQGSEA come from the germline V gene.

The chain links TRBV9 to TRBJ2-3; D may be TRBD1 or TRBD2 (5 bases each). The V end was cut by 4 bases, the J end by 5 bases, with 17 bases between. CDR3 length: 15 amino acids. Germline CDR1 reads SGDLS; CDR2 reads YYNGEE. Here the CDR3 reads CASSLEGMGEDTQYF. The CDR3, as DNA: TGTGCCAGCAGCTTAGAAGGCATGGGGGAAGATACGCAGTATTTT.

The gene calls are TRBV18 and TRBJ2-4; D is undetermined. Looked up from germline, CDR1 is KGHSH and CDR2 is LQKENI. The CDR3 extends over 13 amino acids. Trimming took 0 bases from V and 7 from J, leaving 7 bases between them. The CDR3: CASSPPEINIQYF. In nucleotides, the CDR3 is TGTGCCAGCTCACCACCCGAAATTAACATTCAGTACTTC.

This chain uses TRBV5-1 with TRBJ1-5; D might be TRBD1 (6 bases). Germline loops: CDR1 SGHRS, CDR2 YFSETQ. The CDR3 runs to 15 residues. V lost 0 bases and J lost 5, with 12 bases in between. The CDR3 spells CASSLGQGSYQPQHF. The DNA for the CDR3 is TGCGCCAGCAGCTTGGGGCAGGGGTCGTATCAGCCCCAGCATTTT.

The CDR3 DNA reads TGTGCCACCCTAGCGGGAGCGTCCTACGAGCAGTACTTC. Amino acid sequence: CATLAGASYEQYF. V gene TRBV28 combines with J gene TRBJ2-7; 10 positions agree with TRBD2. The length of the CDR3 is 13 residues. The junction had 4 bases not matched to a gene; V was cut back by 10 bases and J by 1 base. Germline V gene data show CDR1 as MDHEN and CDR2 as SYDVKM.

The rearrangement uses TRBV30 and TRBJ2-7; D remains ambiguous. With 2 bases removed from V and 3 bases from J, the gap between germline ends came to 2 bases. Germline CDR1 is GTSNPN and CDR2 is SVGIG (reference sequence). The CDR3 is 10 amino acids. CDR3 bases: TGTGCCTGGAGTCACTACGAGCAGTACTTC. The encoded protein is CAWSHYEQYF.

CDR3 nucleotide sequence: TGTGCCTGGAGTGTACAGGACGATCAGCCCCAGCATTTT. Its protein is CAWSVQDDQPQHF. This rearrangement joins TRBV30 to TRBJ1-5, with D perhaps matching TRBD1 (5 bases). There are 13 residues in the CDR3. Trimming removed 0 bases from V and 5 bases from J, with 8 bases in between. Per germline, CDR1 GTSNPN and CDR2 SVGIG (reference sequence).

This clonotype was counted once. The chain recombines TRBV29-1 with TRBJ1-1; TRBD1 agrees at 10 bases. The CDR3 runs 13 residues. Unmatched junction bases numbered 7, after V lost 7 bases and J lost 5 bases. The germline CDR1 and CDR2 sequences are SQVTM and ANQGSEA. This CDR3 reads CSGTTGQGTEAFF. The CDR3 coding sequence is TGCAGCGGAACGACGGGACAGGGGACTGAAGCTTTCTTT.

CDR3 region: CASRDDRFLAEAFF. The CDR3 nucleotides are TGTGCCAGCAGGGACGACAGGTTCTTGGCTGAAGCTTTCTTT. V and J are TRBV2 and TRBJ1-1, with D perhaps TRBD1 (6 bases). Germline V gene data show CDR1 as SNHLY and CDR2 as FYNNEI. Trimming removed 6 bases at V and 6 bases at J, with 17 bases between. The CDR3 is 14 residues long. Using reference TRBV2 and TRBJ1-1 for the parts outside the CDR3, the full variable domain is EPEVTQTPSHQVTQMGQEVILRCVPISNHLYFYWYRQILGQKVEFLVSFYNNEISEKSEIFDDQFSVERPDGSNFTLKIRSTKLEDSAMYFCASRDDRFLAEAFFGQGTRLTVV.

This chain links TRBV9 with TRBJ2-3, with D possibly being TRBD1 or TRBD2 (5 bases each). Trimming removed 2 bases at V and 5 bases at J, with 18 bases between. This CDR3 has 16 amino acids. Germline CDR1 and CDR2: SGDLS and YYNGEE. CDR3 amino acids: CASSVGVRPEKDTQYF. In nucleotides, the CDR3 is TGTGCCAGCAGCGTGGGGGTCAGACCAGAGAAAGATACGCAGTATTTT.

The rearrangement uses TRBV14 and TRBJ2-3; D is ambiguous. This CDR3 contains 11 residues. V lost 1 base, J lost 6 bases, and 2 bases lay in between. Germline CDR1 and CDR2: SGHDN and FVKESK. CDR3 region: CASSQGDTQYF. CDR3 in DNA: TGTGCCAGCAGCCAAGGGGATACGCAGTATTTT.

A note on this clonotype: One junction end does not reproduce the germline sequence, and a read error may be involved. This rearrangement joins TRBV10-3 to TRBJ2-1; TRBD2 matches 7 bases. Germline V gene lookup returns CDR1 ENHRY and CDR2 SYGVKD. The CDR3 contains 13 residues. DNA for the CDR3: TGTGTCATCTTATGGGAGGGCGGCGATGAGCAGTTCTTC. Translating gives CVILWEGGDEQFF.

This clonotype was recorded only once. The V gene is TRBV7-3, the J gene TRBJ2-5; the D is unclear. Germline values: CDR1 SGHTA, CDR2 FQGTGA. V dropped 1 base and J dropped 4 bases, with 13 bases sitting between them. This CDR3 spans 15 amino acids. CDR3 sequence reads: CASSLIASARETQYF. The CDR3 region has the DNA TGTGCCAGCAGCTTAATTGCGTCGGCGAGAGAGACCCAGTACTTC.